These 28 T cell receptor beta chains were all obtained from the same sample, sequenced in a study of T-cell reconstitution after alpha-beta-depleted transplantation in children. TCRbeta library preparation incorporated unique molecular identifiers. One entry per CDR3 protein results from TCRdb running MiXCR on the PCR reads. Of 250,000 or so distinct CDR3 sequences in the sample, around 7.5% were seen once. The sample here was PBMCs, mostly from graft donor cells, taken 180 days after TCRalphabeta/CD19-depleted stem cell transplant. The receptors derive from a male patient aged 10 to 17 who had a stem cell transplant for acute lymphoblastic leukemia, so the T cells may come from the graft donor.

This clonotype showed up just a few times. This chain connects TRBV18 to TRBJ2-5, with a possible D match to TRBD2 (6 bases). Germline CDR1 KGHSH, CDR2 LQKENI. V was pared by 6 bases and J by 4 bases, with 21 bases between. The CDR3 is made up of 16 amino acids. This chain's CDR3 is CASSLSPSGAIETQYF. The CDR3 bases are TGTGCCAGCTCTTTATCCCCGTCGGGAGCTATAGAGACCCAGTACTTC.

The sample holds many counts of this clonotype. The chain links TRBV12-3 or TRBV12-4 to TRBJ1-6; D gene unclear. V was clipped by 3 bases and J by 5 bases, with 11 bases between them. CDR3 length: 15 amino acids. The CDR3 reads CASSFRPGNNSPLHF. In nucleotides, the CDR3 is TGTGCCAGCAGTTTCCGGCCAGGCAATAATTCACCCCTCCACTTT.

This clonotype was found many times. The chain recombines TRBV5-1 with TRBJ2-1; tentatively, D is TRBD2 (6 bases). V lost 2 bases and J lost 3, with 9 bases in between. The germline gives CDR1 SGHRS, CDR2 YFSETQ. This CDR3 is built from 14 residues. CDR3 coding DNA: TGCGCCAGCAGCTTCGGAGGGGTCTACAATGAGCAGTTCTTC. Protein: CASSFGGVYNEQFF.

This clonotype came up many times. This CDR3 reads CSASLSGEKTQYF. CDR3 coding DNA: TGCAGTGCTAGCCTCAGCGGGGAAAAGACCCAGTACTTC. V is TRBV20-1 and J is TRBJ2-5; 7 bases line up with TRBD2. The CDR3 totals 13 residues. Germline CDR1 is DFQATT and CDR2 is SNEGSKA (reference sequence). The ends lost 3 bases at V and 6 bases at J; junction bases unmatched: 7.

This clonotype has a count of ten or more. This chain joins TRBV20-1 and TRBJ2-3; D remains ambiguous. CDR3 length: 14 amino acids. V lost 0 bases and J lost 2, with 9 bases in between. Germline values: CDR1 DFQATT, CDR2 SNEGSKA (reference sequence). Here the CDR3 DNA reads TGCAGTGCTAGAGATTTGGACCACACAGATACGCAGTATTTT. It codes for CSARDLDHTDTQYF.

This clonotype was recorded at least ten times. V is TRBV9 and J is TRBJ1-1, with TRBD1 as a possible D gene (6 bases). From germline, CDR1 is SGDLS and CDR2 YYNGEE. CDR3 length equals 14 residues. Between the trimmed V and J ends, which lost 3 bases and 4 bases, there was a span of 13 bases. The CDR3 is CASSGTGSFTEAFF. CDR3 sequence (DNA): TGTGCCAGCAGCGGAACAGGGTCTTTCACTGAAGCTTTCTTT.

This clonotype was counted many times. V is TRBV20-1 and J is TRBJ2-2, with a possible D match to TRBD1 (6 bases). Deletions cut 2 bases from V and 8 bases from J, with 9 bases between. Germline CDR1 reads DFQATT; CDR2 reads SNEGSKA (reference sequence). The CDR3 runs 12 residues. CDR3: CSARSGVGELFF. The DNA for the CDR3 is TGCAGTGCTAGATCAGGGGTGGGGGAGCTGTTTTTT.

In this sample, this clonotype turned up many times. The chain links TRBV29-1 to TRBJ2-5; D may be TRBD1 or TRBD2 (5 bases each). Germline assignment: CDR1 SQVTM and CDR2 ANQGSEA. The V and J ends lost 5 bases and 4 bases respectively, with 11 bases between them. CDR3 size: 12 residues. The CDR3 DNA follows: TGCAGCGTTAACCGGGACCTAGAGACCCAGTACTTC. As protein: CSVNRDLETQYF.

At least ten counts were recorded for this clonotype. The V call is TRBV4-3, the J call TRBJ2-3; tentatively, D is TRBD1 or TRBD2 (5 bases each). From germline, CDR1 is LGHNA and CDR2 YSLEER. The CDR3 consists of 19 residues. Trimming removed 0 bases from V and 1 base from J, with 20 bases in between. The DNA for the CDR3 is TGCGCCAGCAGCCAAGATGGACCGGGACCTGGGGCGGGCACAGATACGCAGTATTTT. This translates into CASSQDGPGPGAGTDTQYF.

This clonotype was recorded many times. The V and J genes are TRBV5-1 and TRBJ1-1; TRBD1 agrees at 10 bases. The ends lost 3 bases at V and 4 bases at J; junction bases unmatched: 21. CDR3 length: 20 residues. CDR1 is SGHRS, CDR2 YFSETQ, per germline. The CDR3 DNA reads as TGCGCCAGCAGCTCAAGGCGTTGGTCCGGGACAGGGGAGAAGGGCACTGAAGCTTTCTTT. Protein: CASSSRRWSGTGEKGTEAFF.

This clonotype was counted ten times or more. The chain links TRBV20-1 to TRBJ2-1; 10 bases line up with TRBD2. V lost 0 bases to trimming and J lost 6 bases; unmatched junction nucleotides: 11. From germline, CDR1 is DFQATT and CDR2 SNEGSKA (reference sequence). The CDR3 is 17 amino acids. The CDR3 loop is CSARDLHLAGETNEQFF. In DNA form, the CDR3 reads TGCAGTGCTAGAGATCTTCACCTAGCGGGAGAAACCAATGAGCAGTTCTTC.

This clonotype appeared many times. The chain carries TRBV14 and TRBJ2-1; 7 nucleotides align to TRBD2. The CDR3 has 17 residues. Germline values: CDR1 SGHDN, CDR2 FVKESK. V shed 1 base and J 6 bases; nucleotides not matched to a gene: 12. The CDR3 region is CASSQGWDYMEGNEQFF. The CDR3 nucleotides read TGTGCCAGCAGCCAAGGATGGGACTACATGGAGGGCAATGAGCAGTTCTTC.

As regards this clonotype: This may be a read error, as it is one base from a much larger clone. This chain joins TRBV10-3 and TRBJ2-5; D gene ambiguous. Germline assignment: CDR1 ENHRY and CDR2 SYGVKD. The CDR3 runs to 11 residues. The CDR3 spells CAIGVKEPQYF. CDR3 bases: TGTGCCATCGGTGTTAAAGAGCCCCAGTACTTC.

In this sample, this clonotype turned up many times. The rearrangement joins TRBV28 to TRBJ2-7; TRBD1 aligns across 7 bases. The CDR3 extends over 13 amino acids. From germline, CDR1 is MDHEN and CDR2 SYDVKM. The V gene end was trimmed by 9 bases and the J gene end by 3 bases; junction bases not matched to a gene: 8. CDR3 sequence: CASLDRTHYEQYF. CDR3 coding DNA: TGTGCCAGTTTGGACAGGACACACTACGAGCAGTACTTC.

In its sample, this clonotype was seen many times. The chain employs TRBV12-3 or TRBV12-4 and TRBJ2-7; TRBD1 aligns across 8 bases. CDR3 size: 13 residues. The V gene end was trimmed by 8 bases and the J gene end by 6 bases; junction bases not matched to a gene: 9. CDR3 nucleotides: TGTGCCAGCTTAACAGGGGGGAGAGGCGAGCAGTACTTC. It specifies CASLTGGRGEQYF.

The chain recombines TRBV15 with TRBJ1-1; possible D gene TRBD1, 6 bases. Germline assignment: CDR1 LNHNV and CDR2 YYDKDF (reference sequence). This CDR3 region has 14 residues. Trimming left V 6 bases short and J 3 bases short, with 14 bases between. The CDR3 loop is CATSFRGFDTEAFF. In DNA, the CDR3 is TGTGCCACCAGTTTTAGGGGGTTTGACACTGAAGCTTTCTTT.

This clonotype was observed at least ten times. The rearrangement links TRBV5-1 to TRBJ2-3; D is undetermined. V lost 7 bases, J lost 1 base, and 7 bases lay in between. Germline CDR1 and CDR2: SGHRS and YFSETQ. The CDR3 is 12 amino acids. The chain's CDR3 is CASRWGTDTQYF. CDR3 sequence (DNA): TGCGCCAGCCGCTGGGGCACAGATACGCAGTATTTT.

This clonotype has ten or more counts. The CDR3 reads CASSPYRGFTGELFF. As DNA, the CDR3 is TGTGCCAGCTCACCTTACAGGGGGTTCACCGGGGAGCTGTTTTTT. This sequence joins TRBV18 and TRBJ2-2, with 8 bases fitting TRBD1. The V and J ends lost 3 bases and 4 bases, in that order; junction bases with no gene match: 4. The CDR3 consists of 15 residues. Germline loops: CDR1 KGHSH, CDR2 LQKENI. Supplemented by reference TRBV18 and TRBJ2-2, the full variable domain reads NAGVMQNPRHLVRRRGQEARLRCSPMKGHSHVYWYRQLPEEGLKFMVYLQKENIIDESGMPKERFSAEFPKEGPSILRIQQVVRGDSAAYFCASSPYRGFTGELFFGEGSRLTVL.

This clonotype was picked up many times. This chain links TRBV28 with TRBJ2-7; 12 bases line up with TRBD2. Germline trimming cut 4 bases from V and 4 bases from J; bases unmatched to any gene: 5. This CDR3 comprises 15 residues. Germline-derived CDR1 and CDR2 are MDHEN and SYDVKM. CDR3 sequence: CASSSLTSGSYEQYF. For the CDR3, the DNA is TGTGCCAGCAGTTCGCTGACTAGCGGGAGTTACGAGCAGTACTTC.

Ten or more counts support this clonotype. The V gene is TRBV7-6, the J gene TRBJ2-5; D uncertain. Germline CDR1 SGHVS, CDR2 FNYEAQ. Trimming stripped 4 bases from V and 4 bases from J, with 16 bases between. This CDR3 has 15 residues. CDR3 nucleotides: TGTGCCAGCAGCTCGGGCCGTTCTTTTGGAGAGACCCAGTACTTC. Protein: CASSSGRSFGETQYF.

This clonotype showed up many times. V usage is TRBV6-2 or TRBV6-3 and J usage is TRBJ2-5; TRBD1 aligns across 8 bases. The CDR3 covers 14 residues. The V gene end was trimmed by 6 bases and the J gene end by 5 bases; junction bases not matched to a gene: 8. Germline V gives CDR1 MNHEY, CDR2 SVGEGT. CDR3 in DNA: TGTGCCAGCAGCCCTCCCGGACAGGGTGAGACCCAGTACTTC. This codes for CASSPPGQGETQYF.

Remarks on this clonotype: This could be a read error, since a much larger clone is one nucleotide away. V usage is TRBV12-3 or TRBV12-4 and J usage is TRBJ2-7; D call uncertain. The CDR3 consists of 11 residues. The germline V and J ends were trimmed by 8 bases and 4 bases, with 9 bases remaining between them. CDR3 loop: CASGRKYEQYF. The CDR3 nucleotides are TGTGCCAGCGGTCGAAAGTACGAGCAGTACTTC.

This clonotype was detected many times. V usage is TRBV10-3 and J usage is TRBJ2-1; TRBD1 agrees at 7 bases. The CDR3 is made up of 16 amino acids. Germline V CDR1 and CDR2: ENHRY, SYGVKD. The V and J ends lost 0 bases and 2 bases, in that order; junction bases with no gene match: 4. The CDR3, as DNA: TGTGCCATCAGTGAGTCCAGGGACAGAGCCTACAATGAGCAGTTCTTC. Translating it yields CAISESRDRAYNEQFF.

This clonotype was recorded at least ten times. The chain is built from TRBV5-1 and TRBJ2-4; D perhaps matches TRBD1 (6 bases). Germline V gene sequence: CDR1 SGHRS, CDR2 YFSETQ. This CDR3 comprises 17 residues. The germline V and J ends were trimmed by 0 bases and 0 bases, with 13 bases remaining between them. In DNA, the CDR3 is TGCGCCAGCAGCTTGGAAGGGGACACACTAGCCAAAAACATTCAGTACTTC. This codes for CASSLEGDTLAKNIQYF.

This clonotype was counted many times. The chain uses TRBV4-2 and TRBJ2-1; no clear D gene. V lost 0 bases, J lost 0 bases, and 6 bases lay in between. The CDR3 consists of 15 residues. Germline V gene lookup returns CDR1 LGHNA and CDR2 YNFKEQ. CDR3 protein: CASSQDLSSYNEQFF. The DNA for the CDR3 is TGTGCCAGCAGCCAAGACCTAAGCTCCTACAATGAGCAGTTCTTC.

This chain links TRBV21-1 with TRBJ2-7; the table's TRBD1 call for D was not verified on the DNA. TRBV21-1 is designated a pseudogene. This CDR3 contains 17 residues. The DNA of the CDR3 is TGTGCCAGCAGCAAAAGGGATGTCCCGAACAGGAGTTACGAGCAGTACTTC. It specifies CASSKRDVPNRSYEQYF.

Worth noting for this clonotype: A much larger clone differs by one base, so this may be a read error. This chain uses TRBV7-9 with TRBJ1-2, with TRBD1 as a possible D gene (5 bases). This CDR3 contains 11 residues. Germline CDR1 SEHNR, CDR2 FQNEAQ (reference sequence). CDR3 DNA: TGTACCGACAGAGTTAACTATGGCTACACCTTC. Encoded protein: CTDRVNYGYTF.

This clonotype has a count of ten or more. The V gene is TRBV12-3 or TRBV12-4, the J gene TRBJ2-5; D is possibly TRBD1 or TRBD2 (5 bases each). V was trimmed by 3 bases and J by 4 bases, leaving 12 bases between them. This CDR3 has 14 amino acids. The CDR3, as DNA: TGTGCCAGCAGTTTCGCGGCAGGGAGAGAGACCCAGTACTTC. This translates into CASSFAAGRETQYF.